Here is one T cell receptor beta chain with its context. Its target is unknown. The data are from a study of shared clonotypes between healthy human individuals. General observations from the study: Against clonotypes common to all four donors, non-shared ones had lower generation probabilities.

The germline CDR1 and CDR2 sequences are SGHTA and FQGNSA. This CDR3 is 15 amino acids long. The V and J ends lost 4 bases and 4 bases respectively, with 14 bases between them. Some clones are missing from TCRdb's copy, which holds only in-frame ones; the method was immunoSEQ multiplex PCR. This sample has 2 million to 2.5 million clones, with approximately 93% found just once. The receptor's source is a man aged 18 to 29 in good health. Some clones in this sample may be carry-over from other donors' samples. Input material: naive CD4+ T cells from PBMCs. The subset: CD45RA+ positively selected. This chain connects TRBV7-2 to TRBJ2-1; D ambiguous. CDR3 residues: CASSSVFPRYNEQFF. CDR3 sequence (DNA): TGTGCCAGCAGCTCAGTTTTCCCACGATACAATGAGCAGTTCTTC.